A selection of T cell receptor beta chains follows, all from one sample in a study of blood T cell repertoires in COVID-19. Libraries were prepared by immunoSEQ multiplex PCR; TCRdb keeps only in-frame clonotypes and omits some of them. The table includes 200,000 to 300,000 clones, around 89% detected once. The material sequenced was peripheral blood. These receptors were taken from a man in his 60s who had recovered from COVID-19. The CDR3 runs from the conserved cysteine through the conserved F or W. Fields, in order: D gene, V gene, clone size, J gene, CDR3 protein, CDR3 DNA. D genes are given only for firm matches. Not all rows give a size; the values are once, few, many and, for expanded clones, a class.

d_call: NA; v_call: TRBV11-2; clone_size: NA; j_call: TRBJ2-7; cdr3_aa: CASSLRYEQYF; cdr3_nt: TGTGCCAGCAGCTTACGCTACGAGCAGTACTTC
d_call: NA; v_call: TRBV19; clone_size: NA; j_call: TRBJ1-2; cdr3_aa: CASSNSAGSNYGYTF; cdr3_nt: TGTGCCAGTAGTAATTCCGCGGGATCTAACTATGGCTACACCTTC
d_call: NA; v_call: TRBV4-2; clone_size: NA; j_call: TRBJ2-2; cdr3_aa: CASSQVIGQSNTGELFF; cdr3_nt: TGTGCCAGCAGCCAAGTTATCGGACAGTCGAACACCGGGGAGCTGTTTTTT
d_call: NA; v_call: TRBV11-1; clone_size: NA; j_call: TRBJ2-1; cdr3_aa: CASSPSDNNEQFF; cdr3_nt: TGTGCCAGCAGCCCATCGGACAACAATGAGCAGTTCTTC
d_call: NA; v_call: TRBV6-5; clone_size: NA; j_call: TRBJ2-2; cdr3_aa: CASSTGYTGELFF; cdr3_nt: TGTGCCAGCAGCACAGGGTACACCGGGGAGCTGTTTTTT
d_call: TRBD2; v_call: TRBV4-1; clone_size: once; j_call: TRBJ2-3; cdr3_aa: CASSYQTSGSTDTQYF; cdr3_nt: TGCGCCAGCAGCTATCAGACTAGCGGATCCACAGATACGCAGTATTTT
d_call: TRBD1; v_call: TRBV3-1/TRBV3-2; clone_size: NA; j_call: TRBJ2-7; cdr3_aa: CASSQVGTGGNEQYF; cdr3_nt: TGTGCCAGCAGCCAAGTTGGGACAGGGGGAAACGAGCAGTACTTC
d_call: TRBD1; v_call: TRBV30; clone_size: once; j_call: TRBJ1-3; cdr3_aa: CAWTIYIGQGLGNTIYF; cdr3_nt: TGTGCCTGGACTATTTATATCGGACAGGGCCTTGGAAACACCATATATTTT
d_call: NA; v_call: TRBV18; clone_size: NA; j_call: TRBJ2-7; cdr3_aa: CASSPNEGYEQYF; cdr3_nt: TGTGCCAGCTCACCAAACGAGGGCTACGAGCAGTACTTC
d_call: TRBD1; v_call: TRBV18; clone_size: NA; j_call: TRBJ1-2; cdr3_aa: CASSPTGGRDGYTF; cdr3_nt: TGTGCCAGCTCTCCGACAGGGGGTCGGGATGGCTACACCTTC
d_call: NA; v_call: TRBV7-2; clone_size: NA; j_call: TRBJ1-2; cdr3_aa: CASSFAGTSGTSYGYTF; cdr3_nt: TGTGCCAGCAGCTTTGCCGGAACAAGCGGGACAAGTTATGGCTACACCTTC
d_call: NA; v_call: TRBV5-5; clone_size: NA; j_call: TRBJ2-7; cdr3_aa: CASSLGPGHSYEQYF; cdr3_nt: TGTGCCAGCAGCTTGGGGCCAGGTCACTCCTACGAGCAGTACTTC
d_call: TRBD1; v_call: TRBV4-2; clone_size: NA; j_call: TRBJ2-3; cdr3_aa: CASSRGQAIGDTQYF; cdr3_nt: TGTGCCAGCAGCCGAGGACAGGCCATTGGGGATACGCAGTATTTT
d_call: TRBD2; v_call: TRBV3-1/TRBV3-2; clone_size: once; j_call: TRBJ2-5; cdr3_aa: CASSQVAPSGGETQYF; cdr3_nt: TGTGCCAGCAGCCAAGTCGCCCCTAGCGGGGGTGAGACCCAGTACTTC
d_call: NA; v_call: TRBV29-1; clone_size: NA; j_call: TRBJ1-3; cdr3_aa: CSVVGAGNTIYF; cdr3_nt: TGCAGCGTTGTAGGGGCTGGAAACACCATATATTTT
d_call: NA; v_call: TRBV25-1; clone_size: NA; j_call: TRBJ1-4; cdr3_aa: CASSGTDNEKLFF; cdr3_nt: TGTGCCAGCAGTGGGACAGATAATGAAAAACTGTTTTTT
d_call: TRBD1; v_call: TRBV29-1; clone_size: NA; j_call: TRBJ2-1; cdr3_aa: CSTAGGRNEQFF; cdr3_nt: TGCAGCACCGCAGGGGGACGAAATGAGCAGTTCTTC
d_call: NA; v_call: TRBV6-5; clone_size: NA; j_call: TRBJ1-1; cdr3_aa: CASRQTRLNTEAFF; cdr3_nt: TGTGCCAGCAGGCAGACGAGGTTGAACACTGAAGCTTTCTTT
d_call: TRBD2; v_call: TRBV5-6; clone_size: NA; j_call: TRBJ2-3; cdr3_aa: CASSPLAGGPDTQYF; cdr3_nt: TGTGCCAGCAGCCCACTAGCGGGGGGGCCAGATACGCAGTATTTT
d_call: NA; v_call: TRBV14; clone_size: NA; j_call: TRBJ2-7; cdr3_aa: CASSKGGITREQYF; cdr3_nt: TGTGCCAGCAGTAAGGGGGGGATCACGCGCGAGCAGTACTTC
d_call: TRBD1; v_call: TRBV30; clone_size: NA; j_call: TRBJ1-6; cdr3_aa: CARSQQGANRSPLHF; cdr3_nt: TGTGCCAGAAGCCAACAGGGGGCGAATAGATCACCCCTCCACTTT
d_call: TRBD2; v_call: TRBV4-1; clone_size: NA; j_call: TRBJ2-7; cdr3_aa: CASSQGRLAGVEQYF; cdr3_nt: TGCGCCAGCAGCCAAGGGAGGCTAGCGGGGGTAGAGCAGTACTTC
d_call: TRBD2; v_call: TRBV27; clone_size: NA; j_call: TRBJ2-1; cdr3_aa: CASSLMGLAGNEQFF; cdr3_nt: TGTGCCAGCAGTTTAATGGGACTAGCGGGCAATGAGCAGTTCTTC
d_call: NA; v_call: TRBV30; clone_size: NA; j_call: TRBJ1-5; cdr3_aa: CAWSKGGGNQPQHF; cdr3_nt: TGTGCCTGGAGTAAAGGAGGAGGCAATCAGCCCCAGCATTTT
d_call: NA; v_call: TRBV4-1; clone_size: NA; j_call: TRBJ1-6; cdr3_aa: CASSQDSSSYNSPLHF; cdr3_nt: TGCGCCAGCAGCCAAGACTCTAGCTCCTATAATTCACCCCTCCACTTT
d_call: TRBD2; v_call: TRBV6-5; clone_size: NA; j_call: TRBJ2-1; cdr3_aa: CASSLGLAVRYEQFF; cdr3_nt: TGTGCCAGCAGTCTGGGACTAGCGGTCAGATATGAGCAGTTCTTC
d_call: TRBD1; v_call: TRBV15; clone_size: NA; j_call: TRBJ2-7; cdr3_aa: CATSSQQGVSYEQYF; cdr3_nt: TGTGCCACCAGCAGTCAACAGGGGGTCTCCTACGAGCAGTACTTC
d_call: NA; v_call: TRBV24-1; clone_size: NA; j_call: TRBJ2-5; cdr3_aa: CATSEGGRYQETQYF; cdr3_nt: TGTGCCACCAGTGAGGGGGGTCGGTACCAAGAGACCCAGTACTTC
d_call: TRBD2; v_call: TRBV20-1; clone_size: NA; j_call: TRBJ2-3; cdr3_aa: CSASLQRGGPDTQYF; cdr3_nt: TGCAGTGCTAGTCTTCAGCGGGGGGGTCCAGATACGCAGTATTTT
d_call: TRBD2; v_call: TRBV14; clone_size: NA; j_call: TRBJ2-1; cdr3_aa: CASSHTSGTSVLTEQFF; cdr3_nt: TGTGCCAGCAGCCACACATCCGGGACTAGCGTATTAACGGAGCAGTTCTTC
d_call: TRBD1; v_call: TRBV11-2; clone_size: NA; j_call: TRBJ2-5; cdr3_aa: CASSPGTVDQYF; cdr3_nt: TGTGCCAGCAGCCCCGGGACAGTGGACCAGTACTTC
d_call: TRBD2; v_call: TRBV5-5; clone_size: NA; j_call: TRBJ2-7; cdr3_aa: CASSLVRGDYYEQYF; cdr3_nt: TGTGCCAGCAGCTTGGTTCGGGGGGATTACTACGAGCAGTACTTC
d_call: NA; v_call: TRBV27; clone_size: NA; j_call: TRBJ1-5; cdr3_aa: CASGPLRQAYSNQPQHF; cdr3_nt: TGTGCCAGCGGACCCCTCAGACAGGCTTATAGCAATCAGCCCCAGCATTTT
d_call: TRBD2; v_call: TRBV6-1; clone_size: once; j_call: TRBJ2-3; cdr3_aa: CASSEEVAGLSSTDTQYF; cdr3_nt: TGTGCCAGCAGTGAAGAGGTAGCGGGGCTTTCTAGCACAGATACGCAGTATTTT
d_call: NA; v_call: TRBV27; clone_size: NA; j_call: TRBJ1-2; cdr3_aa: CASSFSGSGGYTF; cdr3_nt: TGTGCCAGCAGTTTTAGCGGGTCGGGCGGCTACACCTTC
d_call: NA; v_call: TRBV20-1; clone_size: NA; j_call: TRBJ2-5; cdr3_aa: CSASARVGVADQETQYF; cdr3_nt: TGCAGTGCTAGTGCTAGGGTTGGGGTAGCGGACCAAGAGACCCAGTACTTC
d_call: NA; v_call: TRBV7-9; clone_size: once; j_call: TRBJ2-1; cdr3_aa: CASSLAGDAGRNEQFF; cdr3_nt: TGTGCCAGCAGCTTGGCGGGCGACGCGGGACGCAATGAGCAGTTCTTC
d_call: TRBD2; v_call: TRBV7-8; clone_size: NA; j_call: TRBJ2-5; cdr3_aa: CASSASTSGVRETQYF; cdr3_nt: TGTGCCAGCAGCGCTTCAACTAGCGGGGTGCGGGAGACCCAGTACTTC
d_call: NA; v_call: TRBV4-2; clone_size: NA; j_call: TRBJ1-4; cdr3_aa: CASSQDRGGEGGIREKLFF; cdr3_nt: TGTGCCAGCAGCCAAGATCGCGGAGGGGAAGGAGGGATTAGAGAAAAACTGTTTTTT
d_call: NA; v_call: TRBV19; clone_size: NA; j_call: TRBJ1-1; cdr3_aa: CASSISGRQSMNTEAFF; cdr3_nt: TGTGCCAGTAGTATCTCAGGCAGGCAGTCCATGAACACTGAAGCTTTCTTT
d_call: NA; v_call: TRBV7-9; clone_size: few; j_call: TRBJ2-5; cdr3_aa: CASSLGAASQETQYF; cdr3_nt: TGTGCCAGCAGCTTAGGAGCGGCGTCGCAAGAGACCCAGTACTTC
d_call: TRBD2; v_call: TRBV6-6; clone_size: NA; j_call: TRBJ2-3; cdr3_aa: CASSPGLAGGPEDSTDTQYF; cdr3_nt: TGTGCCAGCAGCCCGGGACTAGCGGGGGGGCCCGAAGATAGCACAGATACGCAGTATTTT
d_call: TRBD1; v_call: TRBV19; clone_size: NA; j_call: TRBJ2-3; cdr3_aa: CASSIGRGFTDTQYF; cdr3_nt: TGTGCCAGTAGTATCGGCAGGGGGTTTACAGATACGCAGTATTTT
d_call: NA; v_call: TRBV13; clone_size: NA; j_call: TRBJ1-2; cdr3_aa: CASSRGEGHGYTF; cdr3_nt: TGTGCCAGCAGCCGCGGGGAGGGGCACGGCTACACCTTC
d_call: TRBD2; v_call: TRBV25-1; clone_size: NA; j_call: TRBJ2-1; cdr3_aa: CASSDPRGAGGRTSEQFF; cdr3_nt: TGTGCCAGCAGTGACCCACGGGGAGCGGGGGGGCGGACGAGTGAGCAGTTCTTC
d_call: NA; v_call: TRBV5-1; clone_size: few; j_call: TRBJ2-3; cdr3_aa: CASSLATSTDTQYF; cdr3_nt: TGCGCCAGCAGCTTGGCCACTAGCACAGATACGCAGTATTTT
d_call: NA; v_call: TRBV30; clone_size: NA; j_call: TRBJ1-1; cdr3_aa: CAWSPRGLVTEAFF; cdr3_nt: TGTGCCTGGAGTCCGCGGGGATTGGTAACTGAAGCTTTCTTT
d_call: NA; v_call: TRBV6-5; clone_size: once; j_call: TRBJ1-3; cdr3_aa: CASRRDKAGNTIYF; cdr3_nt: TGTGCCAGCAGGCGGGATAAGGCCGGAAACACCATATATTTT
d_call: NA; v_call: TRBV7-9; clone_size: NA; j_call: TRBJ2-5; cdr3_aa: CASSLGGKETQYF; cdr3_nt: TGTGCCAGCAGCTTAGGAGGGAAAGAGACCCAGTACTTC
d_call: NA; v_call: TRBV11-3; clone_size: NA; j_call: TRBJ2-5; cdr3_aa: CASSPGGSYQETQYF; cdr3_nt: TGTGCCAGCAGCCCAGGAGGATCCTACCAAGAGACCCAGTACTTC
d_call: TRBD1; v_call: TRBV7-9; clone_size: NA; j_call: TRBJ2-7; cdr3_aa: CASSPTPGTGNEQYF; cdr3_nt: TGTGCCAGCAGCCCCACCCCAGGGACAGGCAACGAGCAGTACTTC
d_call: NA; v_call: TRBV4-1; clone_size: NA; j_call: TRBJ1-1; cdr3_aa: CASSLQTGLRNTEAFF; cdr3_nt: TGCGCCAGCAGCCTTCAAACAGGTCTAAGAAACACTGAAGCTTTCTTT
d_call: NA; v_call: TRBV4-2; clone_size: NA; j_call: TRBJ2-7; cdr3_aa: CASSQEARGTAAYEQYF; cdr3_nt: TGTGCCAGCAGCCAAGAGGCCCGGGGGACGGCTGCCTACGAGCAGTACTTC
d_call: TRBD1; v_call: TRBV12-3/TRBV12-4; clone_size: NA; j_call: TRBJ1-1; cdr3_aa: CASRDRGATEAFF; cdr3_nt: TGTGCCAGCCGGGACAGGGGGGCCACTGAAGCTTTCTTT